The text below deals with one T cell receptor beta chain. V was clipped by 3 bases and J by 2 bases; unmatched bases: 4. CDR3 size: 15 residues. Germline values: CDR1 DFQATT, CDR2 SNEGSKA (reference sequence). The sample originates from a study of patients and donors after allogeneic stem cell transplantation. TCRdb reprocessed the RT-PCR reads with MiXCR, giving one entry per CDR3 protein. Of 150,000 or so distinct CDR3 sequences detected, approximately 25% appear once; the ten largest clones hold roughly a quarter. V and J are TRBV20-1 and TRBJ1-6; 7 bases align to TRBD1. This clonotype was sampled from a human donor who was either an allogeneic HSCT recipient or a stem cell or donor lymphocyte infusion donor (not recorded which). It is not recorded whose cells these are; they may come from a transplant donor. Source material: blood, either unsorted or a sorted T cell fraction (not recorded which). DNA of the CDR3: TGCAGTGCTAGTTCGGGACAGACCTATAATTCACCCCTCCACTTT. Protein product: CSASSGQTYNSPLHF.